This T cell receptor beta chain was captured by sequencing in a study of shared clonotypes between healthy human individuals. Study-level points and caveats: Compared with memory subsets, naive subsets generally had larger estimated richness. Blood was the sole source, and tissue repertoires probably differ. With several donors compared, about 5.2% of naive CD4 clonotypes were shared.

The ends lost 6 bases at V and 4 bases at J; junction bases unmatched: 8. Germline CDR1 and CDR2: MRHNA and SNTAGT. The CDR3 length is 16 residues. Profiling relied on immunoSEQ multiplex PCR, and the TCRdb table lists in-frame clones only, not all of them. The sample shows about 1.5 million clones, under 99% of them seen only once. This clone was observed once. Its antigen is unknown. The chain recombines TRBV6-4 with TRBJ1-4; 10 bases fit TRBD1. This sequence originates from a man aged 25-40 years in good health. Material: naive CD4+ T cells sorted from blood. The subset here: CD45RA+ positively selected. In DNA, the CDR3 is TGTGCCAGCAGGGTAGGACAGGGGGGTGTTAATGAAAAACTGTTTTTT. As protein: CASRVGQGGVNEKLFF.